Listed below are T cell receptor beta chains from one sample, sequenced in a study of blood T cells in healthy people across ages. Each CDR3 protein is one row after TCRdb ran MiXCR on the 5' RACE reads. The table records around 750,000 distinct CDR3 sequences, approximately 55% of them present only once. What was sequenced was blood. The receptors were gathered from a man of 80 years or more in good health. Both conserved end residues are part of each CDR3. The D gene is left open where the match is weak. The size of a clone is reported for some rows only, either as once, few or many, or as a class for expanded clones.

DNA: TGTGCCAGCAGTTCTAGGACAGGGAGCACGTATTCACCCCTCCACTTT
CDR3: CASSSRTGSTYSPLHF
size: .
D: TRBD1
length: 16
V: TRBV27
J: TRBJ1-6

DNA: TGCAGTGCTAAGGCTCAGCGAACCGACCAAGAGACCCAGTACTTC
CDR3: CSAKAQRTDQETQYF
size: .
D: .
length: 15
V: TRBV20-1
J: TRBJ2-5

DNA: TGCAGTGCTAGAGATCTTCTCCGGGGGAATGAGCAGTTCTTC
CDR3: CSARDLLRGNEQFF
size: once
D: .
length: 14
V: TRBV20-1
J: TRBJ2-1

DNA: TGCAGTGCTAGGAAGGACTTATGGGAAGCTTTCTTT
CDR3: CSARKDLWEAFF
size: few
D: .
length: 12
V: TRBV20-1
J: TRBJ1-1

DNA: TGTGCCAGCAGCCAGATGGGCGGATCATCCTACGAGCAGTACTTC
CDR3: CASSQMGGSSYEQYF
size: few
D: .
length: 15
V: TRBV3-1
J: TRBJ2-7

DNA: TGTGCCAGCAGTGAAGGGCACCTCTACGAGCAGTACTTC
CDR3: CASSEGHLYEQYF
size: few
D: .
length: 13
V: TRBV2
J: TRBJ2-7

DNA: TGTGCCAGCAGCCGCGAGGAGGGTGGGAACATTCAGTACTTC
CDR3: CASSREEGGNIQYF
size: .
D: .
length: 14
V: TRBV12-3/TRBV12-4
J: TRBJ2-4

DNA: TGTGCCAGCAGCCAAGGTGGGTCTCGCGGGCAGTTCTTC
CDR3: CASSQGGSRGQFF
size: .
D: .
length: 13
V: TRBV3-1
J: TRBJ2-1

DNA: TGCAGTGCTAGCAGAGAGGGGGCAAGGGGGGGCTACACCTTC
CDR3: CSASREGARGGYTF
size: .
D: TRBD1
length: 14
V: TRBV20-1
J: TRBJ1-2

DNA: TGTGCCAGCAGCAAAGCCGGCCTACAGGGGGGGGATGGCTACACCTTC
CDR3: CASSKAGLQGGDGYTF
size: .
D: .
length: 16
V: TRBV21-1
J: TRBJ1-2

DNA: TGTGCCAGCAGCTTAGTCATGACGAGGGGTGAGCAGTTCTTC
CDR3: CASSLVMTRGEQFF
size: once
D: .
length: 14
V: TRBV11-2
J: TRBJ2-1